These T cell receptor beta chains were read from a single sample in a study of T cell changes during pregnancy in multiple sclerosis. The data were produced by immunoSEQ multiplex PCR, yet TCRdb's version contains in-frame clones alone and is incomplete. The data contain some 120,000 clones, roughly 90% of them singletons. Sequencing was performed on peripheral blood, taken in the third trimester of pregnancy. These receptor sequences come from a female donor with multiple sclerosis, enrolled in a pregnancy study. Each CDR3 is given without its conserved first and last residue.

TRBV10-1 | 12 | ASSRSSEPYEQY
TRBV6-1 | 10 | ASRNSDWGYT
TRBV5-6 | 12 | ASSLTGGNYGYT
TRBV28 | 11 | ASTQGGTYEQY
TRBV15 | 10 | ATSRDYYEQY
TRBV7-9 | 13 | ASSLKAGAYDEQF
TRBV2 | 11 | ASSDRGTGELF
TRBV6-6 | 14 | ASSYRGQGQGETQY
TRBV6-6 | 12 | ASNPQGGNQPQH
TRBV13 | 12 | ASSLPGGSYEQY
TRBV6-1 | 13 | ASSGKTTGADTQY
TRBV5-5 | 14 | ASSDAGGHSGNTIY
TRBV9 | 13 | ASSVGPEPYNEQF
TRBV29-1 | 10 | SVASSYNEQF
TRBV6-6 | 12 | ASAVRGLTDTQY
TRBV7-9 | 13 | ASSFRAKSTDTQY
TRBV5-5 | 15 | ASSLARTSGLSYEQY
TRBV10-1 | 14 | ASRNTRDRDRAEAF
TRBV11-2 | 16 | ASSLAAWAGLQSNEQF
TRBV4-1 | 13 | ASSQDVAAPYEQY
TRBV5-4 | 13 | ASSPLAGGSYEQY
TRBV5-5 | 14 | ASSLGGTGRNYGYT
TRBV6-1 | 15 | ASSEVEGGTLAYEQY
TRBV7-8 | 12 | ASSSGQGHSPLH
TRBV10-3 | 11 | ATGGLGTGELF
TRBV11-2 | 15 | ASSFGGTSGRGETQY
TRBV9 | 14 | ASSAVIAGGTDTQY